The rows below give T cell receptor beta chains drawn from one sample of a study of OX40 agonist ivuxolimab in advanced cancers. Profiled with immunoSEQ multiplex PCR; TCRdb holds only in-frame clones, not every one. The sample comprises 43,000 or so clones, about 88% of which are singletons, and 0.95% to 1.1% rests with the top ten. The starting material was CD4+ or CD8+ T cells sorted from blood, obtained in a trial of the OX40 agonist ivuxolimab. The receptors shown here come from an adult with an advanced solid tumor such as melanoma, head and neck, liver or kidney cancer. CDR3s include the opening cysteine and the closing phenylalanine or tryptophan.

V gene	CDR3 protein
TRBV11-3	CASSAGLAETQYF
TRBV5-4	CASRTGSGTDNEQFF
TRBV13	CASSLGRSRTDTQYF
TRBV13	CASSFRDRGLAGYSYEQYF
TRBV6-5	CASSYDGGVSGNTIYF
TRBV30	CAWSPLDGYNEKLFF
TRBV5-1	CASSSGALHGYTF
TRBV9	CASSVAAGIGYTF
TRBV18	CASSRLEAYNEQFF
TRBV21-1	CASRSDSGRTTSTDTQYF